The source of this T cell receptor (beta chain) is a study of T cells in Graves' hyperthyroidism and ophthalmopathy. Study-wide results and limits: Within blood appeared most thyroid clonotypes that had expanded above 0.001.

This clonotype has at least ten counts. Its specificity is unknown. Authors of the study amplified TCR beta CDR3 regions from RNA transcripts. HTBI primers were employed in a first-round RT-PCR of the TCR CDR3. TCRdb itself ran the multiplex PCR reads through MiXCR, one entry per CDR3 protein. The data contain around 480,000 distinct CDR3 sequences, about 15% of them singletons. Patients aged 18 to 65 had newly diagnosed hyperthyroidism of under 2 months' duration. A patient was excluded if there was uncontrolled infection, other autoimmune disease, pregnancy or lactation. Each 10 ml fresh peripheral blood draw supplied the PBMCs. Germline V gives CDR1 ENHRY, CDR2 SYGVKD. The CDR3 is made up of 13 amino acids. V was cut by 0 bases and J by 10 bases, with 12 bases left in between.

The sequence was collected from a woman aged 18-29 years with Graves' hyperthyroidism. Sequencing was done on a sample of blood. The chain is built from TRBV10-3 and TRBJ1-1; D unclear. CDR3: CAISESRGSRAFF. CDR3 coding DNA: TGTGCCATCAGTGAGTCTAGAGGGTCCCGAGCTTTCTTT.